These T cell receptor beta chains were read from a single sample in a study of cytomegalovirus exposure and HLA in healthy donors. Using immunoSEQ multiplex PCR, the repertoire was profiled, and TCRdb retains in-frame clones only, with some absent. The sample holds 150,000 to 200,000 clones, 75% to 85% seen once. The sample was PBMCs. All receptors derive from a woman aged 50 to 60 in good health and CMV-seropositive. The CDR3 runs from the conserved cysteine through the conserved F or W. A D gene is named only where the DNA matches it firmly. Part of the rows lack a size; the others show once, few, many or a class for expanded clones.

TRBV7-3	TRBJ1-2	.	few	CASSPRGDRSLYGYTF	TGTGCCAGCAGCCCTAGGGGTGACAGGTCTCTCTATGGCTACACCTTC
TRBV6-5	TRBJ1-2	.	once	CASRETGFNYGYTF	TGTGCCAGCAGGGAGACAGGTTTTAACTATGGCTACACCTTC
TRBV25-1	TRBJ2-4	TRBD1	.	CASSPSPGQGGSKNIQYF	TGTGCCAGCAGTCCAAGTCCGGGACAGGGGGGTTCCAAAAACATTCAGTACTTC
TRBV6-6	TRBJ2-2	.	.	CASSYLGGNTGELFF	TGTGCCAGCAGTTACCTCGGAGGGAACACCGGGGAGCTGTTTTTT
TRBV5-4	TRBJ1-1	.	.	CASSLGGGAATEAFF	TGTGCCAGCAGCTTGGGTGGGGGGGCAGCAACTGAAGCTTTCTTT
TRBV4-1	TRBJ1-5	.	.	CASSQNLGGSWPQHF	TGCGCCAGCAGCCAGAATTTGGGGGGGTCTTGGCCCCAGCATTTT
TRBV5-6	TRBJ2-7	.	.	CASSFLQEYPYEQYF	TGTGCCAGCAGCTTCCTCCAGGAATATCCCTACGAGCAGTACTTC
TRBV5-1	TRBJ1-1	.	few	CASSLIGGLPPLGTEAFF	TGCGCCAGCAGCTTGATCGGAGGCCTACCCCCCTTGGGCACTGAAGCTTTCTTT
TRBV6-5	TRBJ1-2	.	few	CASSSRQVPGKYGYTF	TGTGCCAGCAGTTCCCGACAGGTCCCGGGGAAATATGGCTACACCTTC
TRBV5-6	TRBJ2-3	.	.	CASSSSPESTDTQYF	TGTGCCAGCAGCTCGTCCCCAGAAAGCACAGATACGCAGTATTTT
TRBV27	TRBJ1-2	.	.	CASSHRKGVGFDGYTF	TGTGCCAGCAGTCACAGAAAAGGGGTAGGTTTTGACGGCTACACCTTC
TRBV27	TRBJ2-7	TRBD1	.	CASSRDRDYEQYF	TGTGCCAGCAGCCGGGACAGGGACTACGAGCAGTACTTC
TRBV19	TRBJ1-4	TRBD1	.	CASSRQGASGGEKLFF	TGTGCCAGTAGCCGACAGGGGGCATCGGGAGGTGAAAAACTGTTTTTT
TRBV20-1	TRBJ2-5	.	.	CSARVGETQYF	TGCAGTGCTAGGGTCGGGGAGACCCAGTACTTC
TRBV15	TRBJ1-5	TRBD1	.	CATSRRKDRGNNQPQHF	TGTGCCACCAGCAGAAGAAAGGACAGGGGGAATAATCAGCCCCAGCATTTT
TRBV7-6	TRBJ2-1	TRBD1	few	CASSFGTGAYEQFF	TGTGCCAGCAGCTTCGGGACAGGGGCATATGAGCAGTTCTTC
TRBV4-1	TRBJ1-4	TRBD1	.	CASVDREGRLGNEKLFF	TGCGCCAGCGTGGACAGGGAGGGTAGATTGGGTAATGAAAAACTGTTTTTT
TRBV12-5	TRBJ1-1	.	.	CASAGPRPQAAFF	TGTGCTAGTGCCGGTCCAAGACCCCAGGCAGCTTTCTTT
TRBV19	TRBJ2-7	.	once	CASSPGLVYEQYF	TGTGCCAGTAGTCCGGGACTTGTCTACGAGCAGTACTTC
TRBV6-5	TRBJ2-2	.	.	CASFGQSGELFF	TGTGCCAGCTTCGGTCAATCCGGGGAGCTGTTTTTT
TRBV15	TRBJ1-1	.	.	CATSIQGSTEAFF	TGTGCCACCAGCATCCAGGGCAGCACTGAAGCTTTCTTT
TRBV9	TRBJ2-3	.	.	CASSVGGREWDTQYF	TGTGCCAGCAGCGTAGGTGGCAGGGAATGGGATACGCAGTATTTT
TRBV30	TRBJ1-4	.	.	CAWSPTGGGRREKLFF	TGTGCCTGGAGTCCCACCGGCGGAGGGAGAAGGGAAAAACTGTTTTTT
TRBV7-9	TRBJ1-5	.	.	CASSLDSRNQPQHF	TGTGCCAGCAGCTTAGACAGTCGCAATCAGCCCCAGCATTTT
TRBV7-9	TRBJ1-5	.	few	CASSLIRAVSNQPQHF	TGTGCCAGCAGCTTGATTCGTGCAGTGAGCAATCAGCCCCAGCATTTT
TRBV7-9	TRBJ1-1	TRBD1	.	CASSLGQGGEAFF	TGTGCCAGCAGCTTGGGACAGGGGGGTGAAGCTTTCTTT
TRBV11-3	TRBJ2-7	.	few	CASSLGDRPPYEQYF	TGTGCCAGCAGCTTGGGCGACAGGCCTCCCTACGAGCAGTACTTC
TRBV5-1	TRBJ1-2	.	.	CASSPDSGSGYTF	TGCGCCAGCAGCCCAGACTCCGGGAGTGGCTACACCTTC
TRBV5-1	TRBJ2-7	.	.	CASSLDPGSYEQYF	TGCGCCAGCAGCTTGGACCCAGGTTCCTACGAGCAGTACTTC
TRBV7-9	TRBJ2-7	TRBD1	.	CASSFRDSPAYEQYF	TGTGCCAGCAGCTTCAGGGACAGTCCAGCCTACGAGCAGTACTTC
TRBV5-5	TRBJ1-2	.	few	CASSLEGDYGYTF	TGTGCCAGCAGCTTGGAAGGGGACTATGGCTACACCTTC
TRBV7-9	TRBJ2-7	TRBD2	.	CASSLGLAGGHEQYF	TGTGCCAGCAGCTTAGGGCTAGCGGGGGGGCACGAGCAGTACTTC
TRBV11-3	TRBJ2-2	.	few	CASSFRGSTGELFF	TGTGCCAGCAGCTTTCGGGGGAGTACCGGGGAGCTGTTTTTT
TRBV29-1	TRBJ2-7	TRBD1	.	CSVWTGPYEQYF	TGCAGCGTTTGGACAGGGCCCTACGAGCAGTACTTC
TRBV6-6	TRBJ2-1	TRBD1	.	CASIEGQGYQFF	TGTGCCAGCATCGAGGGACAGGGGTATCAGTTCTTC
TRBV6-5	TRBJ1-2	TRBD1	.	CASSPGTGTSGYTF	TGTGCCAGCAGCCCCGGGACAGGGACGAGTGGCTACACCTTC
TRBV2	TRBJ1-5	.	.	CASSRGMDQPQHF	TGTGCCAGCAGCAGGGGTATGGATCAGCCCCAGCATTTT
TRBV10-3	TRBJ1-2	TRBD1	.	CAVGQGGFDGYTF	TGTGCCGTCGGACAGGGGGGCTTCGATGGCTACACCTTC
TRBV6-5	TRBJ2-1	.	.	CASSSRGGVTGNEQFF	TGTGCCAGCAGTTCGAGGGGGGGGGTTACAGGGAATGAGCAGTTCTTC
TRBV10-3	TRBJ2-3	TRBD1	.	CAISSGTGRRTDTQYF	TGTGCCATCAGTTCCGGGACAGGGAGGCGCACAGATACGCAGTATTTT
TRBV10-1	TRBJ2-3	TRBD2	few	CASSEGKRGATDTQYF	TGCGCCAGCAGTGAGGGAAAGCGGGGAGCCACAGATACGCAGTATTTT
TRBV7-3	TRBJ2-1	TRBD2	.	CASSRQAGGWNEQFF	TGTGCCAGCAGCCGCCAGGCGGGGGGCTGGAATGAGCAGTTCTTC
TRBV4-1	TRBJ2-3	.	.	CASSQGGGPTTDTQYF	TGCGCCAGCAGCCAAGGGGGGGGGCCGACGACAGATACGCAGTATTTT
TRBV2	TRBJ2-7	TRBD2	.	CASSTKRLASSYEQYF	TGTGCCAGCAGTACAAAAAGACTAGCGTCCTCCTACGAGCAGTACTTC
TRBV5-1	TRBJ2-3	.	.	CASTSSTPSTDTQYF	TGCGCCAGCACATCCTCGACACCTAGCACAGATACGCAGTATTTT
TRBV10-3	TRBJ1-3	TRBD1	once	CAIGRDRGLSGNTIYF	TGTGCCATCGGCCGGGACAGGGGGCTCTCTGGAAACACCATATATTTT
TRBV5-1	TRBJ2-4	.	.	CASSSGNRDPKNIQYF	TGCGCCAGCAGCTCGGGTAACAGGGACCCCAAAAACATTCAGTACTTC
TRBV27	TRBJ1-4	.	.	CASSLKPFGVNEKLFF	TGTGCCAGCAGTTTAAAACCCTTCGGAGTAAATGAAAAACTGTTTTTT
TRBV18	TRBJ1-5	.	few	CASSPLGTGQGPLTQHF	TGTGCCAGCTCACCACTAGGTACGGGACAAGGGCCTTTGACCCAGCATTTT
TRBV5-5	TRBJ2-7	.	.	CASSLGPTDEQYF	TGTGCCAGCAGCTTGGGCCCAACGGACGAGCAGTACTTC
TRBV2	TRBJ1-2	TRBD1	once	CASSTGTANYGYTF	TGTGCCAGCAGCACCGGGACAGCTAACTATGGCTACACCTTC
TRBV27	TRBJ2-5	TRBD1	.	CASSLRGDPGQVNF	TGTGCCAGCAGTTTAAGGGGAGATCCGGGACAGGTGAACTTC
TRBV19	TRBJ1-1	.	.	CASQRKAAGTEAFF	TGTGCCAGCCAGAGGAAGGCAGCGGGCACTGAAGCTTTCTTT